The rows below give T cell receptor beta chains drawn from one sample of a study of blood T cell repertoires in COVID-19. TCRdb's copy holds only in-frame clones and misses some; the assay was immunoSEQ multiplex PCR. This sample has tens of thousands of clones; around 80% occur once, and the top ten carry over 13%. Sequencing was carried out using peripheral blood. These receptors came from a human donor in a cohort sampled during active COVID-19. The CDR3 runs from the conserved cysteine through the conserved F or W. D genes are given only for firm matches. Rows may omit the clone size; those that give it use once, few, many or a size class.

d_call	v_call	j_call	clone_size	cdr3_aa	cdr3_nt
-	TRBV6-5	TRBJ2-7	-	CASRTLTGLDEQYF	TGTGCCAGCAGAACCCTGACTGGGTTGGACGAGCAGTACTTC
-	TRBV5-1	TRBJ2-7	once	CASSLEPGRSYEQYF	TGCGCCAGCAGCTTGGAACCAGGGCGTTCCTACGAGCAGTACTTC
-	TRBV7-8	TRBJ1-5	-	CASSLYPGQGNQPQHF	TGTGCCAGCAGCTTATATCCCGGGCAGGGAAATCAGCCCCAGCATTTT
TRBD2	TRBV5-1	TRBJ2-1	-	CASSYPVKRERSYNEQFF	TGCGCCAGCAGCTATCCAGTCAAGCGGGAGAGATCCTACAATGAGCAGTTCTTC
TRBD1	TRBV2	TRBJ2-3	few	CASNRQGSDTQYF	TGTGCCAGCAATCGACAGGGTTCAGATACGCAGTATTTT
-	TRBV19	TRBJ2-7	once	CASSIGQSIYEQYF	TGTGCCAGTAGTATTGGGCAGAGTATCTACGAGCAGTACTTC
-	TRBV6-1	TRBJ1-5	-	CASSDQASNQPQHF	TGTGCCAGCAGTGACCAAGCGAGCAATCAGCCCCAGCATTTT
-	TRBV5-1	TRBJ2-3	-	CASSAGLAFTDTQYF	TGCGCCAGTTCAGCCGGGCTAGCGTTCACAGATACGCAGTATTTT
TRBD2	TRBV4-1	TRBJ2-7	-	CASSQDPLAGVTYEQYF	TGCGCCAGCAGCCAAGATCCACTAGCGGGAGTTACATACGAGCAGTACTTC
TRBD2	TRBV28	TRBJ2-5	-	CASSPGTSRETQYF	TGTGCCAGCAGTCCCGGGACTAGCAGAGAGACCCAGTACTTC
TRBD2	TRBV7-2	TRBJ2-7	-	CASSSHSSGSSYEQYF	TGTGCCAGCAGCTCCCATTCTAGCGGGAGCTCCTACGAGCAGTACTTC
-	TRBV5-6	TRBJ1-2	-	CASSRDGDYGYTF	TGTGCCAGCAGTCGCGACGGGGACTATGGCTACACCTTC
TRBD2	TRBV2	TRBJ2-3	-	CASRRGPPGGTQYF	TGTGCCAGCAGAAGAGGCCCTCCCGGGGGGACGCAGTATTTT
TRBD2	TRBV19	TRBJ2-4	-	CASSARGGLAGSPAKNIQYF	TGTGCCAGTAGTGCCCGGGGAGGACTAGCGGGATCCCCTGCCAAAAACATTCAGTACTTC
-	TRBV10-3	TRBJ2-2	-	CAISETFSNTGELFF	TGTGCCATCAGTGAAACTTTTTCGAACACCGGGGAGCTGTTTTTT
TRBD2	TRBV5-6	TRBJ2-7	-	CASRPSGYSYEQYF	TGTGCCAGCAGACCTAGCGGGTACTCCTACGAGCAGTACTTC
-	TRBV7-2	TRBJ1-4	-	CASGGRATNEKLFF	TGTGCCTCGGGAGGGAGGGCAACTAATGAAAAACTGTTTTTT
TRBD2	TRBV10-3	TRBJ2-3	-	CAIRGLAGGATDTQYF	TGTGCCATCAGGGGACTAGCGGGAGGGGCGACAGATACGCAGTATTTT
TRBD2	TRBV11-3	TRBJ2-1	-	CASSPSTTSGSYNEQFF	TGTGCCAGCAGCCCCTCGACTACTAGCGGCTCCTACAATGAGCAGTTCTTC
TRBD1	TRBV3-1/TRBV3-2	TRBJ1-1	-	CASSQVQGDTEAFF	TGTGCCAGCAGCCAAGTGCAGGGGGACACTGAAGCTTTCTTT
TRBD1	TRBV5-5	TRBJ2-2	-	CASSLEPLRTGPGELFF	TGTGCCAGCAGCTTGGAGCCCCTCAGGACAGGGCCCGGGGAGCTGTTTTTT